The rows below give T cell receptor beta chains drawn from one sample of a study of vaccination effects on CD4 cells after COVID-19. TCRdb's copy holds only in-frame clones and misses some; the assay was immunoSEQ multiplex PCR. The table records about 18,000 clones, just over 75% of them present only once. Their recognized antigens are unknown. Sequenced here: CD4+ T cells from PBMCs cultured with SARS-CoV-2 spike peptides, sampled after COVID-19 vaccination. All receptors derive from a human donor who had a prior SARS-CoV-2 infection. Both conserved end residues are part of each CDR3. Each record gives: clone size, D gene, V gene, J gene, CDR3 DNA, CDR3 protein. D genes are given only for firm matches. The size entry is marked missing in some rows and otherwise reads once, few, many or a size class.

few	NA	TRBV7-2	TRBJ2-5	TGTGCCAGCAGCTTAGGATCGCGATCAGGCCAAGAGACCCAGTACTTC	CASSLGSRSGQETQYF
NA	TRBD1	TRBV6-1	TRBJ2-3	TGTGCCAGCAGTGAAGTCTACAGGGGAAACACAGATACGCAGTATTTT	CASSEVYRGNTDTQYF
NA	NA	TRBV12-3/TRBV12-4	TRBJ2-1	TGTGCCAGCACCATAGGACCCTACAATGAGCAGTTCTTC	CASTIGPYNEQFF
NA	NA	TRBV6-5	TRBJ2-7	TGTGCCAGCAGTTCGGACTGGGGCTCCTACGAGCAGTACTTC	CASSSDWGSYEQYF
NA	TRBD1	TRBV5-1	TRBJ1-4	TGCGCCAGCAGCTTCCTCACAGGGGGTGGTGAAAAACTGTTTTTT	CASSFLTGGGEKLFF
NA	TRBD2	TRBV9	TRBJ2-7	TGTGCCAGCAGTACTAGCGGGCACTCCTACGAGCAGTACTTC	CASSTSGHSYEQYF
once	TRBD1	TRBV5-4	TRBJ1-6	TGTGCCAGCAGCTGGGGCCCGGACAGGCATAATTCACCCCTCCACTTT	CASSWGPDRHNSPLHF
NA	TRBD1	TRBV5-1	TRBJ1-1	TGCGCCAGCAGCCAAACAAGACAGGGGGAAGGGGAAGCTTTCTTT	CASSQTRQGEGEAFF
NA	NA	TRBV6-1	TRBJ1-5	TGTGCCAGCAGTGAAGCCTCAGGGGTGCGCAATCAGCCCCAGCATTTT	CASSEASGVRNQPQHF
few	TRBD2	TRBV7-9	TRBJ2-7	TGTGCCAGCAGCGCACTTCTAGCGGGAGGTTCCTACGAGCAGTACTTC	CASSALLAGGSYEQYF
NA	NA	TRBV11-1	TRBJ1-2	TGTGCCAGCAGTGCCATTGGGACCGAAACTAACTATGGCTACACCTTC	CASSAIGTETNYGYTF
few	NA	TRBV5-6	TRBJ2-2	TGTGCCAGCAGCCGCACTTGGGGGATCGGGGAGCTGTTTTTT	CASSRTWGIGELFF
NA	NA	TRBV5-1	TRBJ1-6	TGCGCCAGCAGCTTAGGGACGGGGGGTAATTCACCCCTCCACTTT	CASSLGTGGNSPLHF
NA	TRBD2	TRBV6-5	TRBJ2-5	TGTGCCAGCAGTAGGAGCGGGAGACCGGAAGAGACCCAGTACTTC	CASSRSGRPEETQYF
NA	TRBD2	TRBV4-1	TRBJ2-1	TGCGCCAGCAGCCAAGGACCGGCCCGGGGGGGCTACAATGAGCAGTTCTTC	CASSQGPARGGYNEQFF
NA	NA	TRBV7-3	TRBJ1-1	TGTGCCAGCAGCCCAAGCTCCGCCGGGCGGGGTTTGAACACTGAAGCTTTCTTT	CASSPSSAGRGLNTEAFF
NA	NA	TRBV6-6	TRBJ2-5	TGTGCCAGCAGGACCAACGGAGAGACCCAGTACTTC	CASRTNGETQYF
NA	TRBD2	TRBV7-6	TRBJ2-1	TGTGCCAGCAGCTTGTGGACTAGCTCCTACAATGAGCAGTTCTTC	CASSLWTSSYNEQFF
NA	NA	TRBV19	TRBJ1-2	TGTGCCAGTAGTATTGGGCGGTTAGGCCAGGGGAGCTATGGCTACACCTTC	CASSIGRLGQGSYGYTF
NA	TRBD2	TRBV5-1	TRBJ2-5	TGCGCCAGCAGCTTGGGATTTGTCGGGGGGGCCACCGAGACCCAGTACTTC	CASSLGFVGGATETQYF
NA	TRBD2	TRBV4-2	TRBJ2-1	TGTGCCAGCAGCCAAGGACTAGCGGGGACCAATGAGCAGTTCTTC	CASSQGLAGTNEQFF
once	NA	TRBV14	TRBJ1-2	TGTGCCAGCAGCTCAGGGCCTAGCTATGGCTACACCTTC	CASSSGPSYGYTF
NA	NA	TRBV25-1	TRBJ2-7	TGTGCCAGCAGTGAATTAGGGAAGGCGGGATCCTACGAGCAGTACTTC	CASSELGKAGSYEQYF
NA	NA	TRBV5-1	TRBJ2-5	TGCGCCAGCAGCTTGTATGGAGAGACCCAGTACTTC	CASSLYGETQYF
NA	NA	TRBV30	TRBJ1-3	TGTGCCGCATCTTCGGGGGGCAGCGGTGGTAACACCATATATTTT	CAASSGGSGGNTIYF
NA	NA	TRBV27	TRBJ2-7	TGTGCCAGCAGTTCCTCAACGGACTACGAGCAGTACTTC	CASSSSTDYEQYF
few	TRBD1	TRBV5-1	TRBJ2-7	TGCGCCAGCAGCTTACAGGGGACCTACGAGCAGTACTTC	CASSLQGTYEQYF
NA	NA	TRBV9	TRBJ2-2	TGTGCCAGCAGCGTAGAAGGCGGCTGGGCCGGGGAGCTGTTTTTT	CASSVEGGWAGELFF
NA	NA	TRBV18	TRBJ1-1	TGTGCCAGCTCACCTTTGATCTCCACTGAAGCTTTCTTT	CASSPLISTEAFF
NA	NA	TRBV10-3	TRBJ1-6	TGTGCCATCAGTAGCCGGGGGGGTTCACCCCTCCACTTT	CAISSRGGSPLHF
NA	TRBD1	TRBV15	TRBJ1-1	TGTGCCACCAGCAGAGAAGGACAGGGTGTGATCTTCTTT	CATSREGQGVIFF
NA	TRBD2	TRBV20-1	TRBJ2-3	TGCAGTGCTAGTGATAGCGGGGACACAGATACGCAGTATTTT	CSASDSGDTDTQYF
NA	NA	TRBV7-6	TRBJ2-7	TGTGCCAGCAGCTTAGAAGGGGGTTGGGGTGGCTACGAGCAGTACTTC	CASSLEGGWGGYEQYF
NA	NA	TRBV2	TRBJ1-4	TGTGCCAGCAGTGAATTACCAGTTAGCGAAAAACTGTTTTTT	CASSELPVSEKLFF
NA	TRBD1	TRBV5-6	TRBJ1-1	TGTGCCAGCAGCATGGGATCGACAGGGTATCACACTGAAGCTTTCTTT	CASSMGSTGYHTEAFF
NA	NA	TRBV9	TRBJ1-6	TGTGCCAGCAGCGTAGACCCCACCAGGGGTTTGGCCCTCCACTTT	CASSVDPTRGLALHF
NA	TRBD2	TRBV7-6	TRBJ2-3	TGTGCCAGCAGCCATGCTAGCGGGGGGGCTCCTGGGGATACGCAGTATTTT	CASSHASGGAPGDTQYF
NA	TRBD1	TRBV18	TRBJ2-5	TGTGCCAGCTCACCACCGGGACAGAAAGAGACCCAGTACTTC	CASSPPGQKETQYF
NA	TRBD2	TRBV4-3	TRBJ2-7	TGCGCCAGCAGCCAAGTCCTAGCGGAAACCTACGAGCAGTACTTC	CASSQVLAETYEQYF
NA	NA	TRBV12-3/TRBV12-4	TRBJ1-2	TGTGCCAGCAGTTTGTTAGATTATGGCTACACCTTC	CASSLLDYGYTF
NA	NA	TRBV9	TRBJ2-1	TGTGCCAGCAGCTCACGACTAGGGGTCCATGAGCAGTTCTTC	CASSSRLGVHEQFF
few	NA	TRBV2	TRBJ2-7	TGTGCCAGCCGCGTGGACGGGAGCTCCTACGAGCAGTACTTC	CASRVDGSSYEQYF
NA	NA	TRBV9	TRBJ2-3	TGTGCCAGCAGCGTAGCTCAAATGGAGGCAGATACGCAGTATTTT	CASSVAQMEADTQYF
NA	NA	TRBV27	TRBJ2-3	TGTGCCAGCCCCTTCGAATATACGCAGTATTTT	CASPFEYTQYF
NA	NA	TRBV30	TRBJ1-1	TGTGCCTGGAGCAGACAACAGAACACTGAAGCTTTCTTT	CAWSRQQNTEAFF
NA	NA	TRBV3-1/TRBV3-2	TRBJ2-3	TGTGCCAGCAGCCAACGGGGAAGGCGGCACACAGATACGCAGTATTTT	CASSQRGRRHTDTQYF
NA	TRBD1	TRBV29-1	TRBJ1-4	TGCAGCGTTGGGGGGGGGACAGGGGATGAAAAACTGTTTTTT	CSVGGGTGDEKLFF
NA	NA	TRBV27	TRBJ2-3	TGTGCCAGCAACCGAAGACAGTTTAGCACAGATACGCAGTATTTT	CASNRRQFSTDTQYF
NA	NA	TRBV19	TRBJ2-2	TGTGCCAGTAGCATCGGACACACGATAGACACCGGGGAGCTGTTTTTT	CASSIGHTIDTGELFF
NA	NA	TRBV9	TRBJ2-3	TGTGCCAGCAGCGTAGCATCAGCTAGCGTCACAGATACGCAGTATTTT	CASSVASASVTDTQYF
NA	TRBD1	TRBV6-2/TRBV6-3	TRBJ1-5	TGTGCCAGCAGTCCAGGGGGGATGGCGGCCCAGCATTTT	CASSPGGMAAQHF
few	NA	TRBV18	TRBJ2-5	TGTGCCAGCTCACCATTCTCCGGCGGGAAAGAGACCCAGTACTTC	CASSPFSGGKETQYF
NA	NA	TRBV5-6	TRBJ2-7	TGTGCCAGCAGCTTTCCGGGACCCGAACTAGTGGAGCAGTACTTC	CASSFPGPELVEQYF
NA	NA	TRBV5-1	TRBJ2-3	TGCGCCAGCAGCTTGGCCGGCGGCCCTAGCACAGATACGCAGTATTTT	CASSLAGGPSTDTQYF
NA	NA	TRBV5-4	TRBJ1-6	TGTGCCAGCAGCTTGTGGCAGGGGACAAATTCACCCCTCCACTTT	CASSLWQGTNSPLHF
NA	TRBD1	TRBV7-8	TRBJ2-5	TGTGCCAGCAGCTTAGCGGTCCAGGGGGTGGGAGAGACCCAGTACTTC	CASSLAVQGVGETQYF